This TCR beta chain is drawn from a study of blood T cell repertoires in COVID-19. Background on the study: Samples taken during acute and convalescent COVID-19 were collected in the United States, Italy and Spain. The cDNA or gDNA used as material had been derived from T cells, B-cell-depleted T cells, or PBMCs.

How the authors handled the data: How many nucleated cells were present was estimated from reference gene primer amplification. Sequencing used immunoSEQ multiplex PCR; TCRdb keeps in-frame clones, though not all of them. That table supplies the V and J calls and clone size; D and trimming were determined from the DNA. Seen here are around 200,000 clones, approximately 87% observed once, and the top ten hold around 2.2%. Source material: peripheral blood. This sequence originates from a woman in her forties or fifties with acute or convalescent COVID-19.

CDR3 in amino acids: CASSYLGEQYF. CDR3 DNA sequence: TGTGCCAGCAGTTACCTCGGCGAGCAGTACTTC. The rearrangement uses TRBV6-2 or TRBV6-3 and TRBJ2-7; unclear D gene. Trimming removed 2 bases from V and 6 bases from J, with 5 bases in between. Germline V gene data show CDR1 as MNHEY and CDR2 as SVGEGT. CDR3 size: 11 residues.